This T cell receptor beta chain was retrieved from a study of blood T cell repertoires in COVID-19. Study as a whole: The origin of the acute and convalescent COVID-19 samples was the United States, Italy and Spain. T cells, B-cell-depleted T cells, or PBMCs supplied cDNA or gDNA.

Per the original data handling: Using reference gene primer amplification, nucleated cell counts were estimated. Clones were sequenced by immunoSEQ multiplex PCR, and TCRdb holds only the in-frame ones, with some missing. V, J and clone size reflect that table, while D and trimming were determined from the DNA. The data hold 100,000 to 150,000 clones, with 60% to 85% observed a single time. The source of this sequence is a man between 70 and 80 years old with acute or convalescent COVID-19. Specimen: peripheral blood.

The CDR3 region has the DNA TGCGCCAGCAGCCAAGATCTGACAGGGGTCGAGCAGTTCTTC. Translation gives CASSQDLTGVEQFF. The chain employs TRBV4-3 and TRBJ2-1; TRBD1 agrees at 8 bases. V lost 0 bases and J lost 10; bases outside the gene matches: 5. Germline V gene data show CDR1 as LGHNA and CDR2 as YSLEER. The CDR3 extends over 14 amino acids.